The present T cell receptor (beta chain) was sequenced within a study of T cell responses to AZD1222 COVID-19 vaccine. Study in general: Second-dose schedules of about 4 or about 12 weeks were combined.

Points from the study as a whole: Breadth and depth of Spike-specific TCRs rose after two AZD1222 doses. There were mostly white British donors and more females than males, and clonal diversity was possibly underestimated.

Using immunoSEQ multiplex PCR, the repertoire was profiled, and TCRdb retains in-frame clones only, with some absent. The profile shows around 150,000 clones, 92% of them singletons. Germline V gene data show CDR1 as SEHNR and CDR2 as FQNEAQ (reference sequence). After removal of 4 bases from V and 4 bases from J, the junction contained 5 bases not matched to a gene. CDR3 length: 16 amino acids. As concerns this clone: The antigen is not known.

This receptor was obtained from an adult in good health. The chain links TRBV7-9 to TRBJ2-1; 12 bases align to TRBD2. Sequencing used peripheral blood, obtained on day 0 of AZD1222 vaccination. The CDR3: CASSSRLAGAYNEQFF. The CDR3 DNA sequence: TGTGCCAGCAGCTCACGACTAGCGGGAGCGTACAATGAGCAGTTCTTC.